These T cell receptor beta chains were read from a single sample in a study of shared clonotypes between healthy human individuals. The protocol was immunoSEQ multiplex PCR, while the TCRdb copy is restricted to in-frame clones and leaves out a portion. Of fewer than 650,000 clones in the sample, 76% were seen once. The sample comprised PBMCs. These receptors were taken from a middle-aged woman in good health. Some clones in this sample may be carry-over from other donors' samples. CDR3s leave out the opening cysteine and the closing phenylalanine or tryptophan. The D gene is left open where the match is weak.

TRBV7-3	TRBJ1-6	13	TRBD1	ASSPSGGNNSPLH
TRBV5-4	TRBJ1-5	14	.	ASSLGGGDSNQPQH
TRBV5-4	TRBJ2-7	14	TRBD1	ASSPGTGGPTYEQY
TRBV18	TRBJ2-5	13	.	ASSPNTGIQETQY
TRBV30	TRBJ2-1	11	.	AGGRANYNEQF
TRBV7-6	TRBJ1-3	14	TRBD1	ASSSTGGSSGNTIY
TRBV30	TRBJ1-2	11	.	AWNLQGGYGYT
TRBV7-9	TRBJ2-1	11	.	ASSLGASDAQF
TRBV7-2	TRBJ2-7	12	.	ASSLARGPYEQY
TRBV29-1	TRBJ2-7	10	.	SVGDRTYEQY
TRBV7-2	TRBJ2-5	12	.	ASSSTGPYQTQY
TRBV5-4	TRBJ2-7	11	TRBD2	ASSFSGSYEQY
TRBV19	TRBJ2-1	10	.	ASSTQYNEQF
TRBV2	TRBJ1-5	13	.	ASSEGQDSNQPQH
TRBV28	TRBJ1-6	15	TRBD1	ASKTMIWDRPYLPLH
TRBV19	TRBJ2-3	13	.	ASSILQGVTDTQY